This T cell receptor beta chain was recorded in a study of shared clonotypes between healthy human individuals. CD8 cells classed as naive were CD45RO-negative and positively selected for CCR7, excluding terminally differentiated effector memory CD45RA+ cells. Study donors comprised healthy, HIV-negative adults devoid of recent acute infection or vaccination. Germline V CDR1 and CDR2: SGHKS, YYEKEE (reference sequence). The CDR3 covers 16 residues. V lost 1 base, J lost 7 bases, and 9 bases stayed unmatched. Some clones are missing from TCRdb's copy, which holds only in-frame ones; the method was immunoSEQ multiplex PCR. The table records about 2.1 million clones, 85% to 95% of them present only once.

Sequencing was carried out using naive CD8+ T cells from PBMCs. The chain carries TRBV5-5 and TRBJ1-5, with TRBD1 matching over 9 bases. This TCR was sampled from a man aged 18 to 29 in good health. Some clones in this sample may be carry-over from other donors' samples. CDR3: CASSLFQGQGNQPQHF. The CDR3 DNA follows: TGTGCCAGCAGCTTGTTTCAGGGACAGGGTAACCAGCCCCAGCATTTT.